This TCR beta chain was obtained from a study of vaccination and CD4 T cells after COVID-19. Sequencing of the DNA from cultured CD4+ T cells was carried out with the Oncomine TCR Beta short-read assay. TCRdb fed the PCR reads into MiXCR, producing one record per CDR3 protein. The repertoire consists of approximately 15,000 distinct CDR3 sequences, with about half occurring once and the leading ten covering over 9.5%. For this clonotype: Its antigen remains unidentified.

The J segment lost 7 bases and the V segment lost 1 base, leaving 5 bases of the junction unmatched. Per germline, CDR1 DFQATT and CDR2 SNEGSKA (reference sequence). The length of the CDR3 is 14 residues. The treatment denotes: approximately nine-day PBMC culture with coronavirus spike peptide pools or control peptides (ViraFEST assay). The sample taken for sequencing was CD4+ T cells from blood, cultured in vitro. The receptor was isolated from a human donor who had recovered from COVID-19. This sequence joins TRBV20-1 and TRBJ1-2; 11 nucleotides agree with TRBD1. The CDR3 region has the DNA TGCAGTGCTAGAGTAGGACAGGGGGCATCTGGCTACACCTTC. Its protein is CSARVGQGASGYTF.